The 27 T cell receptor beta chains presented below share a single source sample, sequenced in a study of Ad26.COV2.S vaccination and SARS-CoV-2 variants. Some clones are missing from TCRdb's copy, which holds only in-frame ones; the method was immunoSEQ multiplex PCR. This table has over 100,000 clones, around 81% appearing once. This specimen consisted of peripheral blood, obtained after recovery from COVID-19. The source is a human donor who had recovered from COVID-19.

The rearrangement uses TRBV21-1 and TRBJ1-1; the table's D call, TRBD1, has no DNA check behind it. TRBV21-1 is designated a pseudogene. The CDR3 loop spans 18 amino acids. Here the CDR3 DNA reads TGTGCCAGCACCCCCTTCTCATGGACAGGGGGTGTTAACACTGAAGCTTTCTTT. Its protein product is CASTPFSWTGGVNTEAFF.

V gene TRBV7-3 combines with J gene TRBJ2-1; either TRBD1 or TRBD2 may fit D (5 bases each). CDR1 and CDR2 from the germline V gene are SGHTA and FQGTGA. The V end was cut by 1 base, the J end by 6 bases, with 10 bases between. The CDR3 is made up of 14 amino acids. The DNA for the CDR3 is TGTGCCAGCAGCTTAATAGGTGGGGGCAATGAGCAGTTCTTC. This encodes CASSLIGGGNEQFF.

The chain employs TRBV6-1 and TRBJ1-2; possibly TRBD1 for D (5 bases). The CDR3 loop spans 14 amino acids. In germline, CDR1 is MNHNS, CDR2 SASEGT. With 2 bases removed from V and 4 bases from J, the gap between germline ends came to 11 bases. The DNA of the CDR3 is TGTGCCAGCAGTGAATTCCAGGGCCCCTATGGCTACACCTTC. Translation gives CASSEFQGPYGYTF.

The chain is built from TRBV2 and TRBJ2-6; no reliable D call. V lost 8 bases and J lost 2, with 7 bases in between. The germline gives CDR1 SNHLY, CDR2 FYNNEI. The CDR3 is 13 residues long. The CDR3: CASSSAGANVLTF. The CDR3 nucleotides read TGTGCCAGCTCGAGTGCTGGGGCCAACGTCCTGACTTTC. Full variable domain (remainder filled in from reference TRBV2 and TRBJ2-6): EPEVTQTPSHQVTQMGQEVILRCVPISNHLYFYWYRQILGQKVEFLVSFYNNEISEKSEIFDDQFSVERPDGSNFTLKIRSTKLEDSAMYFCASSSAGANVLTFGAGSRLTVL.

This chain connects TRBV20-1 to TRBJ1-6; D is undetermined. V gave up 4 bases and J gave up 0 bases, with 10 bases separating them. Germline-derived CDR1 and CDR2 are DFQATT and SNEGSKA (reference sequence). The CDR3 is made up of 15 amino acids. The CDR3 sequence is CSAIESASYNSPLHF. Here the CDR3 DNA reads TGCAGTGCTATTGAGTCAGCCTCCTATAATTCACCCCTCCACTTT.

The V call is TRBV30, the J call TRBJ1-2; D gene uncertain. Trimming shortened V by 1 base and J by 8 bases, and 5 bases separated the two germline ends. There are 10 residues in the CDR3. Germline V CDR1 and CDR2: GTSNPN, SVGIG (reference sequence). The CDR3 DNA reads as TGTGCCTGGAGTGAGGAAGGCTACACCTTC. Its protein is CAWSEEGYTF.

The chain joins TRBV10-2 to TRBJ2-5, with TRBD2 matching 10 bases. There are 14 residues in the CDR3. With 5 bases clipped from V and 2 bases from J, the junction kept 2 bases outside the gene matches. Germline loops: CDR1 WSHSY, CDR2 SAAADI. CDR3 sequence: CASSPTSGQETQYF. As DNA, the CDR3 is TGCGCCAGCAGTCCGACTAGCGGGCAAGAGACCCAGTACTTC.

The chain joins TRBV28 to TRBJ1-1, with 10 positions matching TRBD1. CDR1 is MDHEN, CDR2 SYDVKM, per germline. This CDR3 comprises 18 residues. Trimming took 3 bases from V and 0 from J; bases not matched to a gene: 10. CDR3 protein: CASSFSPGQGRMNTEAFF. The DNA of the CDR3 is TGTGCCAGCAGTTTTTCCCCGGGACAGGGGCGGATGAACACTGAAGCTTTCTTT.

The V gene is TRBV6-5, the J gene TRBJ2-3; D is perhaps TRBD2 (5 bases). The germline gives CDR1 MNHEY, CDR2 SVGAGI. V was trimmed by 11 bases and J by 0 bases, leaving 12 bases between them. CDR3 length: 13 residues. The CDR3 sequence: CAGSEGSTDTQYF. The CDR3, as DNA: TGTGCCGGATCCGAGGGAAGCACAGATACGCAGTATTTT.

V is TRBV6-4 and J is TRBJ1-5, with D possibly being TRBD1 (5 bases). CDR1 is MRHNA and CDR2 is SNTAGT in the germline V gene. The CDR3 length is 15 residues. V was shortened by 6 bases and J by 0 bases, with 12 bases between the two germline ends. DNA of the CDR3: TGTGCCAGCAGCCTGACGGGGGGTAGCAATCAGCCCCAGCATTTT. It yields the protein CASSLTGGSNQPQHF.

The chain employs TRBV27 and TRBJ2-3; no clear D. The CDR3 is made up of 15 amino acids. Germline CDR1 MNHEY, CDR2 SMNVEV (reference sequence). Trimming left V 6 bases short and J 2 bases short, with 15 bases between. The CDR3: CASSQVALSTDTQYF. CDR3 in DNA: TGTGCCAGCAGCCAGGTGGCTCTCTCCACAGATACGCAGTATTTT.

V usage is TRBV27 and J usage is TRBJ1-6; the D gene is possibly TRBD1 (6 bases). This CDR3 spans 13 amino acids. V lost 4 bases, J lost 10 bases, and 11 bases lay in between. Germline V gene lookup returns CDR1 MNHEY and CDR2 SMNVEV (reference sequence). CDR3 DNA: TGTGCCAGCAGTTGGGGGACACGGTCACCCCTCCACTTT. This encodes CASSWGTRSPLHF.

As for this clone: The identical CDR3 is also encoded by other nucleotide sequences in the sample. The chain is built from TRBV5-1 and TRBJ2-7; no reliable D call. CDR3 length equals 13 residues. The germline gives CDR1 SGHRS, CDR2 YFSETQ. The germline V and J ends were trimmed by 1 base and 3 bases, with 8 bases remaining between them. CDR3 nucleotide sequence: TGCGCCAGCAGCTTGCGCGGTGACTACGAGCAGTACTTC. This gives the protein CASSLRGDYEQYF.

The chain links TRBV4-1 to TRBJ1-1; D is unclear. The length of the CDR3 is 14 residues. Germline assignment: CDR1 MGHRA and CDR2 YSYEKL. V was trimmed by 4 bases and J by 8 bases, leaving 17 bases between them. The CDR3 spells CASSPPLGRSEAFF. In nucleotides, the CDR3 is TGCGCCAGCAGCCCCCCACTCGGACGGAGCGAAGCTTTCTTT.

V usage is TRBV3-1 (or the pseudogene TRBV3-2) and J usage is TRBJ2-1, with 7 bases matching TRBD2. Germline V gene sequence: CDR1 LGHDT, CDR2 YNNKEL (reference sequence). Losses at the gene ends were 0 bases for V and 3 bases for J; bases not matched to a gene: 11. This CDR3 comprises 18 residues. CDR3 in amino acids: CASSQDHLSLALYNEQFF. The CDR3 region has the DNA TGTGCCAGCAGCCAAGATCATCTCTCACTAGCGCTCTACAATGAGCAGTTCTTC.

This clone was seen only a few times. The genes are TRBV25-1 and TRBJ1-6, with D hard to call. Trimming shortened V by 1 base and J by 7 bases, and 8 bases separated the two germline ends. Germline CDR1 is MGHDK and CDR2 is SYGVNS. The CDR3 runs to 14 residues. The CDR3 region is CASSEFGRNSPLHF. CDR3 DNA: TGTGCCAGCAGTGAATTTGGCAGAAATTCACCCCTCCACTTT.

This clone was counted once. The chain combines TRBV30 with TRBJ2-3; 8 bases fit TRBD2. Germline V gene lookup returns CDR1 GTSNPN and CDR2 SVGIG (reference sequence). There are 13 residues in the CDR3. DNA for the CDR3: TGTGCTTCCGGGGGGGCATCCACAGATACGCAGTATTTT. Its translation: CASGGASTDTQYF.

The rearrangement joins TRBV19 to TRBJ1-4, with TRBD1 matching over 7 bases. Germline-derived CDR1 and CDR2 are LNHDA and SQIVND (reference sequence). Losses at the gene ends were 6 bases for V and 8 bases for J; bases not matched to a gene: 12. The CDR3 is 15 residues long. This CDR3 is CASRPEGALREKLFF. The CDR3 DNA is TGTGCCAGTAGACCCGAGGGGGCCTTAAGGGAAAAACTGTTTTTT.

This clone was counted between two and nine times. This chain connects TRBV4-1 to TRBJ1-5; D gene ambiguous. The V gene lost 0 bases and the J gene lost 4 bases, with 7 bases spanning the gap. The CDR3 runs to 14 residues. The germline V gene has CDR1 MGHRA and CDR2 YSYEKL. The CDR3 DNA is TGCGCCAGCAGCCAAGAGAAGGGAAATCAGCCCCAGCATTTT. This gives the protein CASSQEKGNQPQHF.

The gene calls are TRBV30 and TRBJ1-1; D not certain. This CDR3 is 11 amino acids long. V was shortened by 0 bases and J by 10 bases, with 9 bases between the two germline ends. From germline, CDR1 is GTSNPN and CDR2 SVGIG (reference sequence). The CDR3 reads CAWSVQERAFF. Here the CDR3 DNA reads TGTGCCTGGAGTGTTCAGGAAAGAGCTTTCTTT.

V and J are TRBV5-1 and TRBJ2-1; maybe TRBD1 (6 bases). The CDR3 contains 16 residues. With 0 bases removed from V and 3 bases from J, the gap between germline ends came to 13 bases. Germline CDR1 is SGHRS and CDR2 is YFSETQ. The CDR3 loop reads CASSLAGHRDYNEQFF. The CDR3 bases are TGCGCCAGCAGCTTGGCGGGACATAGGGACTACAATGAGCAGTTCTTC.

In its sample, this clone was seen a few times. This sequence joins TRBV7-2 and TRBJ1-6, with D maybe TRBD1 (6 bases). CDR3 length: 15 residues. Deletions cut 1 base from V and 11 bases from J, with 15 bases between. Per the germline V gene, CDR1 is SGHTA and CDR2 is FQGNSA. The CDR3 loop is CASSLDRGGRAPLHF. CDR3 sequence (DNA): TGTGCCAGCAGCTTAGATCGGGGGGGCAGGGCACCCCTCCACTTT.

The rearrangement uses TRBV28 and TRBJ2-2, with D tentatively TRBD1 (5 bases). Germline loops: CDR1 MDHEN, CDR2 SYDVKM. The V end was cut by 6 bases, the J end by 1 base, with 12 bases between. This CDR3 has 15 residues. The CDR3 coding sequence is TGTGCCAGCAGCCTAGGGGATCTGAACACCGGGGAGCTGTTTTTT. Amino acids: CASSLGDLNTGELFF. The whole variable domain, remainder taken from reference TRBV28 and TRBJ2-2, is DVKVTQSSRYLVKRTGEKVFLECVQDMDHENMFWYRQDPGLGLRLIYFSYDVKMKEKGDIPEGYSVSREKKERFSLILESASTNQTSMYLCASSLGDLNTGELFFGEGSRLTVL.

This clone was detected a few times. The chain combines TRBV5-5 with TRBJ1-5; 8 nucleotides align to TRBD1. The V gene's germline CDR1 is SGHKS and CDR2 YYEKEE (reference sequence). The CDR3 runs 15 residues. V lost 4 bases and J lost 6; bases outside the gene matches: 9. The CDR3 sequence: CASSPNAGGLQPQHF. The CDR3 DNA sequence: TGTGCCAGCAGCCCTAACGCAGGGGGCCTTCAGCCCCAGCATTTT.

This clone came up a few times. This sequence joins TRBV6-1 and TRBJ1-5; D might be TRBD1 (5 bases). The CDR3 loop spans 16 amino acids. The germline gives CDR1 MNHNS, CDR2 SASEGT. Trimming took off 4 bases at V and 2 bases at J, with 15 bases between the two ends. This CDR3 reads CASSAPGFVGNQPQHF. The CDR3 region has the DNA TGTGCCAGCAGTGCACCAGGGTTCGTTGGCAATCAGCCCCAGCATTTT.

This clone was observed once. This rearrangement joins TRBV11-1 to TRBJ1-2; 9 bases line up with TRBD1. CDR1 is SGHAT, CDR2 FQDESV, per germline (reference sequence). The CDR3 is 15 residues long. The V segment lost 3 bases and the J segment 0 bases; nucleotides outside the gene matches: 2. As DNA, the CDR3 is TGTGCCAGCAGCTTGGGACAGGGAGCTAACTATGGCTACACCTTC. Translating gives CASSLGQGANYGYTF.

The chain is built from TRBV6-6 and TRBJ1-1, with D perhaps TRBD1 (5 bases). This CDR3 has 17 amino acids. Germline CDR1 reads MNHNY; CDR2 reads SVGAGI (reference sequence). V gave up 5 bases and J gave up 5 bases, with 24 bases separating them. Written as DNA, the CDR3 is TGTGCCAGCAGTCTTGCCCGCTTCACAGGAAGCGGGACTGAAGCTTTCTTT. As protein: CASSLARFTGSGTEAFF.